These T cell receptor beta chains were read from a single sample in a study of T cell repertoires in cytomegalovirus infection. Their cognate antigens are unknown. TCRdb re-called the reads through MiXCR, storing one row per CDR3 protein. The table lists some 700,000 distinct CDR3 sequences, roughly 33% of them singletons. This specimen consisted of cultured PBMCs, obtained from culture after CMV antigen stimulation. Receptors originate from a human donor in good health (CMV status not recorded). Some clones in this sample may be carry-over from other donors' samples. Each CDR3 is given with its conserved first and last residue. Clone sizes are given selectively: once, few, many, or a class where the clone is expanded.

j_call: TRBJ1-1
clone_size: few
v_call: TRBV12-3/TRBV12-4
cdr3_aa: CASGLPGEAFF

j_call: TRBJ1-4
clone_size: many
v_call: TRBV7-6
cdr3_aa: CASSLARDVWVTNEKLFF

j_call: TRBJ2-5
clone_size: -
v_call: TRBV19
cdr3_aa: CASSGQVFGTQYF

j_call: TRBJ2-7
clone_size: many
v_call: TRBV7-2
cdr3_aa: CASSLLLNEQYF

j_call: TRBJ2-1
clone_size: few
v_call: TRBV7-9
cdr3_aa: CASSSPWVSGRERPYNEQFF

j_call: TRBJ2-7
clone_size: -
v_call: TRBV11-2
cdr3_aa: CASSFESGPVYEQYF

j_call: TRBJ2-1
clone_size: -
v_call: TRBV7-2
cdr3_aa: CASSPPGTNEQFF

j_call: TRBJ1-1
clone_size: few
v_call: TRBV12-3/TRBV12-4
cdr3_aa: CASSLQVQGEAFF

j_call: TRBJ1-1
clone_size: once
v_call: TRBV5-1
cdr3_aa: CASSLLTENTEAFF

j_call: TRBJ2-7
clone_size: few
v_call: TRBV6-1
cdr3_aa: CASSEIPGQGADEQYF

j_call: TRBJ1-5
clone_size: -
v_call: TRBV7-8
cdr3_aa: CASSPNIWGVNNQPQHF

j_call: TRBJ2-1
clone_size: few
v_call: TRBV6-6
cdr3_aa: CASFKGGGRSDNEQFF

j_call: TRBJ1-3
clone_size: -
v_call: TRBV9
cdr3_aa: CASSPRDRTFAGNTIYF

j_call: TRBJ2-5
clone_size: few
v_call: TRBV7-8
cdr3_aa: CASSILAGAETQYF

j_call: TRBJ2-1
clone_size: few
v_call: TRBV19
cdr3_aa: CASSKGTRNYNEQFF

j_call: TRBJ2-3
clone_size: many
v_call: TRBV7-2
cdr3_aa: CASSLGRDRYTDTQYF

j_call: TRBJ2-3
clone_size: few
v_call: TRBV24-1
cdr3_aa: CATSAGQGLADTQYF

j_call: TRBJ2-3
clone_size: few
v_call: TRBV5-1
cdr3_aa: CASSLLSLPDTQYF

j_call: TRBJ2-2
clone_size: few
v_call: TRBV7-2
cdr3_aa: CASSRRTSGNTGELFF

j_call: TRBJ1-1
clone_size: few
v_call: TRBV5-4
cdr3_aa: CASSRQLPSTEAFF

j_call: TRBJ2-7
clone_size: -
v_call: TRBV5-1
cdr3_aa: CASSRGLAGGEQYF

j_call: TRBJ1-5
clone_size: few
v_call: TRBV7-8
cdr3_aa: CASSYRDRGNQPQHF

j_call: TRBJ2-3
clone_size: -
v_call: TRBV11-2
cdr3_aa: CASSLGSWDSGALDTQYF

j_call: TRBJ1-6
clone_size: few
v_call: TRBV12-3/TRBV12-4
cdr3_aa: CASSLKVVSYNSPLHF

j_call: TRBJ2-5
clone_size: -
v_call: TRBV5-8
cdr3_aa: CASSLGQSRGETQYF

j_call: TRBJ2-7
clone_size: many
v_call: TRBV7-2
cdr3_aa: CASSLGTQYEQYF

j_call: TRBJ2-7
clone_size: few
v_call: TRBV11-2
cdr3_aa: CASSLSGGRLAEQYF

j_call: TRBJ2-3
clone_size: -
v_call: TRBV7-6
cdr3_aa: CASGNRDRGDTQYF

j_call: TRBJ2-7
clone_size: -
v_call: TRBV6-5
cdr3_aa: CASSDGTPGPYEQYF

j_call: TRBJ1-1
clone_size: -
v_call: TRBV4-2
cdr3_aa: CASSRRQGTEAFF

j_call: TRBJ2-3
clone_size: few
v_call: TRBV7-9
cdr3_aa: CASSPDTTLLDTQYF

j_call: TRBJ1-2
clone_size: -
v_call: TRBV12-5
cdr3_aa: CACGFSTGARYGYTF

j_call: TRBJ1-6
clone_size: -
v_call: TRBV27
cdr3_aa: CASRPRRDYSPLHF

j_call: TRBJ2-1
clone_size: few
v_call: TRBV19
cdr3_aa: CASSIVPAVYNEQFF

j_call: TRBJ2-7
clone_size: many
v_call: TRBV7-6
cdr3_aa: CASSLAPEYEQYF

j_call: TRBJ2-1
clone_size: few
v_call: TRBV7-9
cdr3_aa: CASSLVIAPNLNEQFF

j_call: TRBJ2-3
clone_size: -
v_call: TRBV7-3
cdr3_aa: CASRIFSPLRTSDTQYF

j_call: TRBJ2-7
clone_size: few
v_call: TRBV6-1
cdr3_aa: CASRWTGASYEQYF

j_call: TRBJ2-5
clone_size: few
v_call: TRBV7-2
cdr3_aa: CASSLALGAQETQYF

j_call: TRBJ1-1
clone_size: many
v_call: TRBV7-2
cdr3_aa: CASSPTMLNTEAFF

j_call: TRBJ2-3
clone_size: -
v_call: TRBV5-8
cdr3_aa: CASSSDRAWDTQYF

j_call: TRBJ1-2
clone_size: many
v_call: TRBV7-9
cdr3_aa: CASSLSRGYTF

j_call: TRBJ2-1
clone_size: -
v_call: TRBV7-9
cdr3_aa: CASSPRLAGLYNEQFF

j_call: TRBJ2-7
clone_size: many
v_call: TRBV7-2
cdr3_aa: CASSWGGTTYEQYF

j_call: TRBJ2-5
clone_size: few
v_call: TRBV7-2
cdr3_aa: CASSLRGTVEETQYF

j_call: TRBJ2-2
clone_size: -
v_call: TRBV6-1
cdr3_aa: CASSRGLPLGTGELFF